The 32 T cell receptor beta chains below were found in one sample sequenced in a study of T cell repertoires in cytomegalovirus infection (dated by TCRdb to the late 2010s). The treatment or condition label, as the study defines it: in vitro stimulation with specific CMV peptide epitopes to enrich CMV-specific T cells. Antigens for these TCRs are unknown. Sequencing took place on an Illumina HiSeq 1500. TCRdb reanalyzed the raw reads on its own, using fastp at Q25 for trimming and MiXCR for clone calling, and kept in-frame beta chains. Rows merge per CDR3 protein into single entries with the most common DNA and genes. This sample comprises some 800,000 distinct CDR3 sequences, just under 30% of them detected only once. Of the sample, about 12% falls within the top ten clones. Sequencing was performed on cultured CD8+ T cells from PBMCs, taken from culture after CMV antigen stimulation. Receptors originate from a human donor in good health (CMV status not recorded). Some clones in this sample may be carry-over from other donors' samples.

The chain uses TRBV4-3 and TRBJ2-3; 7 bases are a match to TRBD1. Germline trimming cut 0 bases from V and 2 bases from J; bases unmatched to any gene: 5. Germline V gene lookup returns CDR1 LGHNA and CDR2 YSLEER. The CDR3 runs 16 residues. The CDR3: CASSQDTGVVTDTQYF. CDR3 nucleotides: TGCGCCAGCAGCCAAGATACAGGGGTGGTCACAGATACGCAGTATTTT.

This clonotype appeared a few times. The rearrangement uses TRBV7-9 and TRBJ2-7; tentatively, D is TRBD2 (5 bases). Trimming removed 6 bases from V and 3 bases from J, with 9 bases in between. Germline V gene data show CDR1 as SEHNR and CDR2 as FQNEAQ (reference sequence). The CDR3 is made up of 12 amino acids. The CDR3 loop reads CASSSDYYEQYF. The DNA for the CDR3 is TGTGCCAGCAGTTCCGACTACTACGAGCAGTACTTC.

V gene TRBV6-5 combines with J gene TRBJ2-3; TRBD2 agrees at 10 bases. Germline V gene data show CDR1 as MNHEY and CDR2 as SVGAGI. The trim removed 6 bases at V and 2 bases at J, leaving 8 bases unmatched. The length of the CDR3 is 16 residues. Written as DNA, the CDR3 is TGTGCCAGCAGCCGTACAGGACTAGCGGACACAGATACGCAGTATTTT. It yields the protein CASSRTGLADTDTQYF.

This sequence joins TRBV12-3 or TRBV12-4 and TRBJ2-7, with 13 bases lining up with TRBD2. V lost 5 bases to trimming and J lost 4 bases; unmatched junction nucleotides: 8. The CDR3 is 16 residues long. The CDR3 DNA follows: TGTGCCAGCAGTAGGACTAGCGGGGGTCTCGGATACGAGCAGTACTTC. Translation gives CASSRTSGGLGYEQYF.

This clonotype was picked up a small number of times. V usage is TRBV28 and J usage is TRBJ1-5; D is uncertain. Germline CDR1 reads MDHEN; CDR2 reads SYDVKM. Trimming took 4 bases from V and 0 from J, leaving 13 bases between them. This CDR3 contains 16 residues. As DNA, the CDR3 is TGTGCCAGCAGTTATAGGTTCAGCTATAGCAATCAGCCCCAGCATTTT. Residues: CASSYRFSYSNQPQHF.

A few counts support this clonotype. V gene TRBV7-9 combines with J gene TRBJ2-1, with 7 positions matching TRBD2. CDR1 SEHNR and CDR2 FQNEAQ come from the germline V gene (reference sequence). The CDR3 consists of 15 residues. V was pared by 1 base and J by 7 bases, with 7 bases of the junction left unmatched. The CDR3 nucleotides read TGTGCCAGCAGCTTAGGAGCGGGGATGGAAAATGAGCAGTTCTTC. This gives the protein CASSLGAGMENEQFF.

In its sample, this clonotype was seen a few times. The genes are TRBV20-1 and TRBJ1-5; no clear D. CDR1 is DFQATT, CDR2 SNEGSKA, per germline (reference sequence). V dropped 0 bases and J dropped 1 base, with 7 bases sitting between them. The CDR3 has 14 residues. In DNA form, the CDR3 reads TGCAGTGCTAGAGAAGTTGGAAGCAATCAGCCCCAGCATTTT. Its translation is CSAREVGSNQPQHF.

The table lists this clonotype with a few counts. The chain has TRBV19 and TRBJ1-5; D not resolved. Germline V CDR1 and CDR2: LNHDA, SQIVND (reference sequence). The CDR3 is 14 residues long. V dropped 3 bases and J dropped 6 bases, with 12 bases sitting between them. As DNA, the CDR3 is TGTGCCAGTAGTATTCCGGCAGTGGCTCAGCCCCAGCATTTT. Protein: CASSIPAVAQPQHF.

This chain uses TRBV15 with TRBJ2-1, with D unclear. The germline CDR1 and CDR2 sequences are LNHNV and YYDKDF (reference sequence). V was pared by 3 bases and J by 0 bases, with 9 bases between. CDR3 size: 15 residues. CDR3 DNA: TGTGCCACCAGCAGCCACCAGAGCTCCTACAATGAGCAGTTCTTC. Its protein product is CATSSHQSSYNEQFF. The complete variable domain, with remaining parts taken from reference TRBV15 and TRBJ2-1, reads DAMVIQNPRYQVTQFGKPVTLSCSQTLNHNVMYWYQQKSSQAPKLLFHYYDKDFNNEADTPDNFQSRRPNTSFCFLDIRSPGLGDTAMYLCATSSHQSSYNEQFFGPGTRLTVL.

This clonotype was seen a handful of times. The chain uses TRBV7-8 and TRBJ1-1; D call uncertain. The CDR3 is 13 amino acids. V was trimmed by 8 bases and J by 1 base, leaving 11 bases between them. CDR1 is SGHVS, CDR2 FQNEAQ, per germline. The CDR3 sequence: CASGSSGNTEAFF. As DNA, the CDR3 is TGTGCCAGCGGCAGCTCCGGGAACACTGAAGCTTTCTTT.

This clonotype was counted a few times. This rearrangement joins TRBV4-1 to TRBJ2-7; the D is unclear. In germline, CDR1 is MGHRA, CDR2 YSYEKL. Trimming took off 1 base at V and 0 bases at J, with 13 bases between the two ends. The CDR3 covers 16 residues. The CDR3 region is CASSQGVRTSSYEQYF. The CDR3 DNA follows: TGCGCCAGCAGCCAAGGGGTTCGCACGAGCTCCTACGAGCAGTACTTC.

This sequence joins TRBV19 and TRBJ2-7; either TRBD1 or TRBD2 may fit D (5 bases each). The V end was cut by 6 bases, the J end by 0 bases, with 18 bases between. Germline CDR1 and CDR2: LNHDA and SQIVND (reference sequence). This CDR3 is 16 amino acids long. CDR3 residues: CASSLLRGRDSYEQYF. In nucleotides, the CDR3 is TGTGCCAGTAGCCTCCTTCGGGGCAGGGACTCCTACGAGCAGTACTTC.

This clonotype turned up a few times. One junction end disagrees with the germline gene, perhaps due to a read error. The J gene is TRBJ1-2, the V gene TRBV5-6, with TRBD1 as a possible D gene (5 bases). Germline V gene sequence: CDR1 SGHDT, CDR2 YYEEEE. This CDR3 spans 12 amino acids. CDR3 region: CASSLGGSPTHF. The CDR3 DNA sequence: TGTGCCAGCAGCTTGGGGGGCTCGCCAACACACTTC.

The gene calls are TRBV7-2 and TRBJ2-1, with TRBD2 matching over 12 bases. V was pared by 0 bases and J by 4 bases, with 16 bases of the junction left unmatched. The CDR3 consists of 21 residues. CDR1 and CDR2 from the germline V gene are SGHTA and FQGNSA. Here the CDR3 DNA reads TGTGCCAGCAGCTTAGCCTCTAGCGGGGGGGGGCAGTGGAACGTTTACAATGAGCAGTTCTTC. Protein sequence: CASSLASSGGGQWNVYNEQFF.

This chain links TRBV24-1 with TRBJ1-1; 7 nucleotides match TRBD1. Germline V gives CDR1 KGHDR, CDR2 SFDVKD. V lost 2 bases, J lost 0 bases, and 5 bases stayed unmatched. The CDR3 totals 16 residues. The CDR3 region is CATSDSQGVLNTEAFF. CDR3 nucleotides: TGTGCCACCAGTGATTCCCAGGGGGTACTGAACACTGAAGCTTTCTTT.

This clonotype has ten or more counts. The V and J genes are TRBV27 and TRBJ2-1, with 13 bases identical to TRBD2. V shed 3 bases and J 7 bases; nucleotides not matched to a gene: 3. Per the germline V gene, CDR1 is MNHEY and CDR2 is SMNVEV (reference sequence). The CDR3 runs to 15 residues. CDR3 protein: CASSLGTSGVNEQFF. The CDR3 region has the DNA TGTGCCAGCAGTTTGGGGACTAGCGGGGTGAATGAGCAGTTCTTC.

This clonotype showed up just a few times. V and J are TRBV29-1 and TRBJ2-1; D is uncertain. Per germline, CDR1 SQVTM and CDR2 ANQGSEA. There are 14 residues in the CDR3. Trimming left V 4 bases short and J 7 bases short, with 17 bases between. The CDR3 loop is CSVGMSGPGNEQFF. CDR3 nucleotide sequence: TGCAGCGTTGGCATGTCCGGGCCCGGGAATGAGCAGTTCTTC.

V gene TRBV12-3 or TRBV12-4 combines with J gene TRBJ2-1; no firm D call. The CDR3 totals 12 residues. Trimming took 4 bases from V and 5 from J, leaving 6 bases between them. CDR3 protein: CASSSLNNEQFF. In nucleotides, the CDR3 is TGTGCCAGCAGTTCCCTGAACAATGAGCAGTTCTTC.

About this clonotype itself: The junction departs from germline at one end; a sequencing error may be responsible. The chain is built from TRBV4-1 and TRBJ1-2; 7 positions match TRBD1. CDR1 MGHRA and CDR2 YSYEKL come from the germline V gene. The CDR3 contains 16 residues. The CDR3 DNA sequence: TGTGCCAGCAGCCAGGGCCCAGCAGGGGGTGTCTATGGCTACACCTTC. Translating gives CASSQGPAGGVYGYTF.

V usage is TRBV7-4 and J usage is TRBJ1-2; 12 bases are a match to TRBD1. Germline V CDR1 and CDR2: SGHVT, SQSDAQ. The V segment lost 4 bases and the J segment 5 bases; nucleotides outside the gene matches: 8. The CDR3 length is 16 residues. This chain's CDR3 is CASSSLGQGARYGYTF. The CDR3 DNA reads as TGTGCCAGCAGCTCCCTGGGACAGGGGGCTAGATATGGCTACACCTTC.

The chain combines TRBV19 with TRBJ1-1; D gene ambiguous. Trimming removed 7 bases from V and 1 base from J, with 13 bases in between. This CDR3 is 14 amino acids long. Germline CDR1 is LNHDA and CDR2 is SQIVND (reference sequence). The CDR3 spells CASTTVWGNTEAFF. The CDR3 coding sequence is TGTGCCAGTACCACAGTCTGGGGGAACACTGAAGCTTTCTTT. Filled out from reference TRBV19 and TRBJ1-1, the complete variable domain reads DGGITQSPKYLFRKEGQNVTLSCEQNLNHDAMYWYRQDPGQGLRLIYYSQIVNDFQKGDIAEGYSVSREKKESFPLTVTSAQKNPTAFYLCASTTVWGNTEAFFGQGTRLTVV.

Ten or more counts support this clonotype. The chain couples TRBV13 to TRBJ1-6; 10 nucleotides match TRBD1. This CDR3 spans 16 amino acids. J lost 7 bases, V lost 3 bases, and 6 bases had no gene match. Germline loops: CDR1 PRHDT, CDR2 FYEKMQ (reference sequence). The CDR3 sequence: CASSFKPGQGNSPLHF. CDR3 nucleotides: TGTGCCAGCAGCTTTAAGCCGGGACAGGGGAATTCACCCCTCCACTTT.

This clonotype was found a few times. The chain recombines TRBV27 with TRBJ2-7; TRBD1 matches at 7 bases. The trim removed 4 bases at V and 5 bases at J, leaving 11 bases unmatched. Germline-derived CDR1 and CDR2 are MNHEY and SMNVEV (reference sequence). This CDR3 contains 15 residues. CDR3 sequence: CASSSTGTVFDEQYF. The CDR3 nucleotides are TGTGCCAGCAGTTCAACCGGGACAGTATTTGACGAGCAGTACTTC.

This clonotype appeared a few times. The chain links TRBV24-1 to TRBJ2-7; maybe TRBD1 (6 bases). Between the trimmed V and J ends, which lost 8 bases and 0 bases, there was a span of 22 bases. Germline CDR1 and CDR2: KGHDR and SFDVKD. The CDR3 consists of 17 residues. CDR3 residues: CATIRQDDLPHSYEQYV. CDR3 DNA: TGTGCCACCATCCGACAGGACGACCTCCCCCACTCCTACGAGCAGTACGTC.

This rearrangement joins TRBV7-9 to TRBJ1-4; maybe TRBD1 (5 bases). The CDR3 totals 20 residues. Per germline, CDR1 SEHNR and CDR2 FQNEAQ (reference sequence). The ends were cut back, 1 base at V and 2 bases at J, with 23 bases in the middle. The CDR3: CASSLGPGQPWSGTNEKLFF. CDR3 in DNA: TGTGCCAGCAGCTTAGGCCCTGGACAACCTTGGTCTGGGACTAATGAAAAACTGTTTTTT.

This rearrangement joins TRBV27 to TRBJ1-4, with a possible D match to TRBD1 (6 bases). Trimming took 5 bases from V and 6 from J, leaving 10 bases between them. From germline, CDR1 is MNHEY and CDR2 SMNVEV (reference sequence). CDR3 length: 13 amino acids. The CDR3 region is CASSRDTYEKLFF. The DNA for the CDR3 is TGTGCCAGCAGTCGGGACACTTATGAAAAACTGTTTTTT.

This clonotype was seen many times. The CDR3 DNA follows: TGTGCCAGCTCCCGGAAAATGGGGCCATACAATGAGCAGTTCTTC. It codes for CASSRKMGPYNEQFF. The chain uses TRBV18 and TRBJ2-1; D is possibly TRBD1 (5 bases). Trimming took 6 bases from V and 4 from J, leaving 16 bases between them. The CDR3 covers 15 residues. Germline V gene data show CDR1 as KGHSH and CDR2 as LQKENI.

This chain links TRBV12-5 with TRBJ2-1; D not certain. Germline V gene data show CDR1 as LGHNT and CDR2 as FRNRAP. The CDR3 loop spans 14 amino acids. Trimming removed 2 bases at V and 7 bases at J, with 12 bases between. CDR3 sequence reads: CASGLNVGLNEQFF. Here the CDR3 DNA reads TGTGCTAGTGGTTTGAATGTCGGGTTGAATGAGCAGTTCTTC.

A few counts support this clonotype. This chain links TRBV6-1 with TRBJ1-5; D not resolved. Trimming pared 8 bases from V and 5 bases from J, leaving 13 bases between. The CDR3 consists of 13 residues. In germline, CDR1 is MNHNS, CDR2 SASEGT. CDR3 DNA: TGTGCCAGCGCGGACCCGAGGGATCAGCCCCAGCATTTT. Encoded protein: CASADPRDQPQHF.

This clonotype was seen only a few times. The chain carries TRBV15 and TRBJ2-7; no clear D gene. The length of the CDR3 is 13 residues. Trimming left V 1 base short and J 6 bases short, with 10 bases between. Per the germline V gene, CDR1 is LNHNV and CDR2 is YYDKDF (reference sequence). DNA for the CDR3: TGTGCCACCAGCAGAGTATACGCGTCCGAGCAGTACGTC. Protein: CATSRVYASEQYV.

CDR3 in DNA: TGCAGCTCATCTACCGGGACGGATTTATACAATGAGCAGTTCTTC. Its translation: CSSSTGTDLYNEQFF. The V call is TRBV29-1, the J call TRBJ2-1; the D gene could be TRBD1 or TRBD2 (5 bases each). Germline V gene lookup returns CDR1 SQVTM and CDR2 ANQGSEA. This CDR3 is 15 amino acids long. V lost 8 bases, J lost 4 bases, and 21 bases lay in between.

The chain uses TRBV7-8 and TRBJ2-1, with 8 bases fitting TRBD2. Losses at the gene ends were 5 bases for V and 5 bases for J; bases not matched to a gene: 11. This CDR3 comprises 16 residues. Germline V gene data show CDR1 as SGHVS and CDR2 as FQNEAQ. The DNA of the CDR3 is TGTGCCAGCAGCCGGTTTAGCGGGGCGACCGACAATGAGCAGTTCTTC. Amino acids: CASSRFSGATDNEQFF.